This TCR beta chain emerged from a study of blood T cells in healthy people across ages. Total RNA amounts of at least 5.5 micrograms were extracted per sample. Primers used in a second PCR of roughly 7 to 12 cycles were a sample-barcoded 5' primer and a J-beta primer mix. Each CDR3 protein is one row after TCRdb ran MiXCR on the 5' RACE reads. The sample lists more than 700,000 distinct CDR3 sequences; approximately 55% were seen once. On this clonotype itself: What it binds is not known.

V lost 4 bases, J lost 11 bases, and 23 bases lay in between. The CDR3 length is 14 residues. CDR1 DFQATT and CDR2 SNEGSKA come from the germline V gene (reference sequence). General study points: Per million T cells, TCR beta diversity dropped roughly linearly as age increased. CMV status of donors was unknown, possibly confounding expanded clonotype changes. Fewer expanded clones and more diversity marked long-lived versus aged donors.

The V call is TRBV20-1, the J call TRBJ2-5, with D perhaps TRBD1 (6 bases). Sequencing was done on a sample of blood. This TCR was sampled from a man older than 75 in good health. CDR3: CSATAPTGGNEQYF. CDR3 DNA: TGCAGTGCTACGGCACCGACAGGCGGCAATGAGCAGTACTTC.